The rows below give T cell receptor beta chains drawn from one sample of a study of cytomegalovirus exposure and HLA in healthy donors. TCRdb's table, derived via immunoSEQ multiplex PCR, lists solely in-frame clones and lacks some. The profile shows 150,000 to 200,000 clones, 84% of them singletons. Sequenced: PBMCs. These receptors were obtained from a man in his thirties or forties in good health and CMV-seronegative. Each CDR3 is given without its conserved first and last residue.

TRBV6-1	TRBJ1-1	ASSTRDRDTEAF
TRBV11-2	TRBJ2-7	ASSLDPTAGGYEQY
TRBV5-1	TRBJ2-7	ASSTGLASYEQY
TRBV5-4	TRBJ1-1	ASSPEAGYNTEAF
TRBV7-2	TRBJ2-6	ASSLAGDGANVLT
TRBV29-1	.	SVASGSSYEQY
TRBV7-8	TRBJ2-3	ASSLVWSGGTDTQY
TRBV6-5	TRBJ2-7	ASGPPISYEQY
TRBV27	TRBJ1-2	ASRAPYRDGNYGYT
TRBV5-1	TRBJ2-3	ASSLAGRGLDTQY
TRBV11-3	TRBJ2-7	ASSLGTSGSSEQY
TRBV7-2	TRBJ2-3	ASTQLREARIDTQY
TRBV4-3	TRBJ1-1	ASSQDSRVTEAF
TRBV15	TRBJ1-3	ATSRPGQLTLQNTIY
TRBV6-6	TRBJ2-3	ASSYDRLATTDTQY
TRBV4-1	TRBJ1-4	ASSQGPDRVGEKLF